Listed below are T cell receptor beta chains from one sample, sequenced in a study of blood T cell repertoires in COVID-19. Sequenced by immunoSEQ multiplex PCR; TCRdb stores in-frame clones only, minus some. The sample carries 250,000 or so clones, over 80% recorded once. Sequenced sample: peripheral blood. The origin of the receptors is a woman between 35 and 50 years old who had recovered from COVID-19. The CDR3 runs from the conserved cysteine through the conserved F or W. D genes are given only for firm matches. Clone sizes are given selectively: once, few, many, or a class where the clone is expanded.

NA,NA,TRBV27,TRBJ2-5,TGTGCCAGCAGTTTAAAGAGTGTTCAAGAGACCCAGTACTTC,CASSLKSVQETQYF
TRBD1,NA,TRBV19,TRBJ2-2,TGTGCCAGTAGTAAGGGGGCGGACACCGGGGAGCTGTTTTTT,CASSKGADTGELFF
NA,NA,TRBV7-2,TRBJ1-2,TGTGCCAGCAGCCCACAGTATTTTAACTATGGCTACACCTTC,CASSPQYFNYGYTF
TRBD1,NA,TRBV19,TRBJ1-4,TGTGCCAGTAGTATAAGACAGGGCGCTAATGAAAAACTGTTTTTT,CASSIRQGANEKLFF
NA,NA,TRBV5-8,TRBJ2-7,TGTGCCAGCAGCTTAAGGGAATGGGCAGGGGCCTACGAGCAGTACTTC,CASSLREWAGAYEQYF
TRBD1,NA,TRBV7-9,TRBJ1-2,TGTGCCAGCAGCTTAGCCGGGACAGGGGGTTATGGCTACACCTTC,CASSLAGTGGYGYTF
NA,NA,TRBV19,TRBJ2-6,TGTGCCTCGAAAGATGGGCAGGGTAACTCTGGGGCCAACGTCCTGACTTTC,CASKDGQGNSGANVLTF
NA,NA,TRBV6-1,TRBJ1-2,TGTGCCAGCAGTGAGGCTCAGTTCTATGGCTACACCTTC,CASSEAQFYGYTF
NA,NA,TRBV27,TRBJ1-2,TGTGCCAGCAGTTTACGTCGAGGAGGGTATGGCTACACCTTC,CASSLRRGGYGYTF
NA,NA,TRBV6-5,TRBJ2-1,TGTGCCAGCAGTTATGGGCAGGGTATGGGCAATGAGCAGTTCTTC,CASSYGQGMGNEQFF
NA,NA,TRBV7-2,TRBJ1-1,TGTGCCAGCACTAAGGAGGTTATGAACACTGAAGCTTTCTTT,CASTKEVMNTEAFF
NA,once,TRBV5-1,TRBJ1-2,TGCGCCAGCAGCGAACAGGGCCCATATGGCTACACCTTC,CASSEQGPYGYTF
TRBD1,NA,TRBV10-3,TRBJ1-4,TGTGCCATCAGTGAGTCAGGGACAGGGGTGCTCGAAAAACTGTTTTTT,CAISESGTGVLEKLFF
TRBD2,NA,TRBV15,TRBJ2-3,TGTGCCACCAGCAGAGACTTCCCTAGCGGGGCAAAGCAGTATTTT,CATSRDFPSGAKQYF
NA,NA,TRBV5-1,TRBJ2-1,TGCGCCAGCAGAACCTCAAGAGGGAATGAGCAGTTCTTC,CASRTSRGNEQFF
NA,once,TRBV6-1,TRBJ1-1,TGTGCCAGCAGTGAAGCCTTAAGACAGATGAACACTGAAGCTTTCTTT,CASSEALRQMNTEAFF
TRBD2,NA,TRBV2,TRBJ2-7,TGTGCCAGTCTACTAGCGGGGGGCTCCTACGAGCAGTACTTC,CASLLAGGSYEQYF
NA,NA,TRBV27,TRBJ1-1,TGTGCCAGCAGTTCCCCGGGGAGGTTAACTGAAGCTTTCTTT,CASSSPGRLTEAFF
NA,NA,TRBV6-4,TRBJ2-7,TGTGCCAGCAGTGACTCGGGACAATACGAGCAGTACTTC,CASSDSGQYEQYF
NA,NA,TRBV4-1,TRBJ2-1,TGCGCCAGCAGCCAAGAGGAGGTTCTCTCCTACAATGAGCAGTTCTTC,CASSQEEVLSYNEQFF
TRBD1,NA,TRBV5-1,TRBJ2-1,TGCGCCAGCAGATTTTGGACAGGGGGCAATGAGTTCTTC,CASRFWTGGNEFF
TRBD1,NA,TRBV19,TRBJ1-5,TGTGCCAGTAGTTCGACAGGGGGGCATCAGCCCCAGCATTTT,CASSSTGGHQPQHF
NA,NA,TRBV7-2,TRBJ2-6,TGTGCCAGCCGATCGCAGGGCTCTGGGGCCAACGTCCTGACTTTC,CASRSQGSGANVLTF
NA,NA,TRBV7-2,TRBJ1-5,TGTGCCAGCAGCTTGCAGGCCAGTCCTAATAGCAATCAGCCCCAGCATTTT,CASSLQASPNSNQPQHF
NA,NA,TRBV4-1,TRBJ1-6,TGCGCCAGCAGCCCGTGGGGGGGTGGAAATTCACCCCTCCACTTT,CASSPWGGGNSPLHF
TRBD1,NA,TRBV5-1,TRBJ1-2,TGCGCCAGCAGCTTGATGGGACAGGGGACCTATGGCTACACCTTC,CASSLMGQGTYGYTF
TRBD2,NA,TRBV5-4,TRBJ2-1,TGTGCCAGCAGCTTGGCAGCAAGCGGGGGGGACTACAATGAGCAGTTCTTC,CASSLAASGGDYNEQFF
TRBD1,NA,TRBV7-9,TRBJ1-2,TGTGCCAGCAGCTTAGTAGGCAGGGGGTCGAATGGCTACACCTTC,CASSLVGRGSNGYTF
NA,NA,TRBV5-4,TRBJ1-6,TGTGCCAGCAGCTTGGACCCGGACAGTACGTATAATTCACCCCTCCACTTT,CASSLDPDSTYNSPLHF
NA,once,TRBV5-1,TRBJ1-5,TGCGCCAGCAGCTTGTCGTCGGGGGAGCCCCAGCATTTT,CASSLSSGEPQHF